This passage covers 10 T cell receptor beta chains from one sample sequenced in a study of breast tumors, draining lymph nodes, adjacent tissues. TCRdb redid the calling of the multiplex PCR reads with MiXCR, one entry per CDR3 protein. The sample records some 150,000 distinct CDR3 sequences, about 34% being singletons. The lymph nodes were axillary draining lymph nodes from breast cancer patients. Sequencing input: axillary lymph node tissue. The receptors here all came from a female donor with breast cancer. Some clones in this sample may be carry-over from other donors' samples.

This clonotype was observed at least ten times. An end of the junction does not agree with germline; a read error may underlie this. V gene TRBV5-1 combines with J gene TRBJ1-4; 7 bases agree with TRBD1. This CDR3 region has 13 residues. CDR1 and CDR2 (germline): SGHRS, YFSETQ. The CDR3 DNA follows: TGCGCCAGCAGCCCAGGGACAGATGAAAACCTGTTTTTT. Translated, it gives CASSPGTDENLFF.

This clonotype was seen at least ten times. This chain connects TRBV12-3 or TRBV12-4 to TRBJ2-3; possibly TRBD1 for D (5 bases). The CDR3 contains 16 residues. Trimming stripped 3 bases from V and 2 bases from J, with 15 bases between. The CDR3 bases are TGTGCCAGCAGTTTTTTATCGGGCAGGGCCACAGATACGCAGTATTTT. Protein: CASSFLSGRATDTQYF.

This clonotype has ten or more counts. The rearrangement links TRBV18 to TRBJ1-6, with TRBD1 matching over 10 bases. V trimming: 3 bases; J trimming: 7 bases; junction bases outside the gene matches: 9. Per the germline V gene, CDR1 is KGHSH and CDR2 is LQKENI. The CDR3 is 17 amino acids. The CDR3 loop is CASSPYNPGQGNSPLHF. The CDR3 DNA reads TGTGCCAGCTCACCCTACAACCCGGGACAGGGGAATTCACCCCTCCACTTT.

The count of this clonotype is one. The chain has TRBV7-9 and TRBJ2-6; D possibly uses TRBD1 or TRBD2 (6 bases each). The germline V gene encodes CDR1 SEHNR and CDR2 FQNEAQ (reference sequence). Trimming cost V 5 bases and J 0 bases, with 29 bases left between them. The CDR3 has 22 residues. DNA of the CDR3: TGTGCCAGCAGCCCACGAGGGGTGGGGGGCACCGGGCTGTGCTCTGGGGCCAACGTCCTGACTTTC. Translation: CASSPRGVGGTGLCSGANVLTF.

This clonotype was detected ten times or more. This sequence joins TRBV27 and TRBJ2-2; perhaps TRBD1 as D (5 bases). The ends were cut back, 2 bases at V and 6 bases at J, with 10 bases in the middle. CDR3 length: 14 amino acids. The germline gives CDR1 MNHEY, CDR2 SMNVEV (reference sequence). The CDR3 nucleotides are TGTGCCAGCAGTTTAAGGGGTCCCCCCGGGGAGCTGTTTTTT. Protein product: CASSLRGPPGELFF.

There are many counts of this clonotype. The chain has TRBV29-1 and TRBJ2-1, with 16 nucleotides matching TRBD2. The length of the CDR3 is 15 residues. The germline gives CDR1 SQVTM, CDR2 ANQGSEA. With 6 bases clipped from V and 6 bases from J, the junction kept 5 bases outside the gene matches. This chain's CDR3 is CSVGTSGGAVNEQFF. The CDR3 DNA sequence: TGCAGCGTCGGGACTAGCGGGGGGGCGGTCAATGAGCAGTTCTTC.

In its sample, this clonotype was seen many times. CDR3 protein: CASSQVGGTGGYTF. CDR3 DNA: TGCGCCAGCAGCCAAGTAGGGGGGACAGGTGGCTACACCTTC. The V gene is TRBV4-3, the J gene TRBJ1-2; 8 bases match TRBD1. This CDR3 comprises 14 residues. Trimming at V came to 1 base and at J to 7 bases, leaving 5 bases not matched to a gene. CDR1 LGHNA and CDR2 YSLEER come from the germline V gene.

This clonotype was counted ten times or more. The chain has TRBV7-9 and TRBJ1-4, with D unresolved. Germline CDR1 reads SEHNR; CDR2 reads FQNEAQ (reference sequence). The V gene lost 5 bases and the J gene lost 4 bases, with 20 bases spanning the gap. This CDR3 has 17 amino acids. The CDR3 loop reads CASSPIPGRWDNEKLFF. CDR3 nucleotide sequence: TGTGCCAGCAGCCCCATCCCCGGCCGGTGGGATAATGAAAAACTGTTTTTT.

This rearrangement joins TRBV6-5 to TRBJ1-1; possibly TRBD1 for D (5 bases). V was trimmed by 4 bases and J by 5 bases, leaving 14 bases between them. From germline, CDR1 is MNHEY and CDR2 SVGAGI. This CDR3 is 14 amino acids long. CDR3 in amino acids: CASSCSRARTEAFF. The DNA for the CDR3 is TGTGCCAGCAGTTGCTCCAGGGCGAGGACTGAAGCTTTCTTT.

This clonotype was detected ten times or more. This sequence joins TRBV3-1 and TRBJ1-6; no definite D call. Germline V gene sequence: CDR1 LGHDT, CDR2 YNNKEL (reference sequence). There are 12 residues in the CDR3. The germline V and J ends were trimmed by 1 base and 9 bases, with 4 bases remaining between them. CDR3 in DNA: TGTGCCAGCAGCCAAGGACCTTCACCCCTCCACTTT. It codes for CASSQGPSPLHF. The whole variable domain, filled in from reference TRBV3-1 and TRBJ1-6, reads DTAVSQTPKYLVTQMGNDKSIKCEQNLGHDTMYWYKQDSKKFLKIMFSYNNKELIINETVPNRFSPKSPDKAHLNLHINSLELGDSAVYFCASSQGPSPLHFGNGTRLTVT.